The clone carrying this T cell receptor beta chain was recorded a few times. Its specificity is not known. The data stem from a study of molecular identifiers for immune sequencing clone quantification. Study as a whole: In the replicates, RNA derived from around 20,000 or 99,000 naive CD8 cells was divided into five parts, and four were sequenced. Findings and limits, study-wide: Clones that exceeded 20 RNA copies held over 97% of effector molecules, yet under 1% in naive cells.

Naive CD8 T cells underwent sorting with the CD8+CD4-CCR7+CD45RA+ definition. Germline CDR1 MGHRA, CDR2 YSYEKL. V lost 4 bases, J lost 11 bases, and 2 bases stayed unmatched. The CDR3 is made up of 12 amino acids. Previously published methods and listed TCR primers were used for the bulk TCR libraries. MiXCR, applied by TCRdb to the PCR reads, yields one record per CDR3 protein. The top ten clones hold approximately 0.8% of a sample with about 500,000 distinct CDR3 sequences, 20% to 25% of them seen once. Sequencing was carried out using naive CD8+ T cells from blood, with Jurkat cell RNA spiked in. Subset defined: FACS-sorted CD8+CD4-CCR7+CD45RA+ naive T cells. The receptor was derived from a human donor in good health. Some libraries in this study had Jurkat cell RNA spiked in. The gene calls are TRBV4-1 and TRBJ2-3; the match to TRBD2 covers 11 bases. CDR3 sequence reads: CASSRTSGWQYF. The CDR3 DNA reads TGCGCCAGCAGCCGGACTAGCGGGTGGCAGTATTTT.